One sample yielded the 9 T cell receptor beta chains listed below, sequenced in a study of T cell clones after liver transplantation. Profiling relied on immunoSEQ multiplex PCR, and the TCRdb table lists in-frame clones only, not all of them. This sample has about 72,000 clones, with about nine tenths found just once. Source: CD4+ T cells from blood, taken before liver transplant. The receptors originated from a human donor who received a liver transplant.

This clone turned up a few times. The rearrangement uses TRBV7-8 and TRBJ2-1; 10 bases line up with TRBD2. The CDR3 contains 17 residues. Per germline, CDR1 SGHVS and CDR2 FQNEAQ. Trimming cost V 4 bases and J 0 bases; bases outside gene matches: 6. CDR3 region: CASSWGLALSSYNEQFF. In nucleotides, the CDR3 is TGTGCCAGCAGCTGGGGACTAGCGCTAAGCTCCTACAATGAGCAGTTCTTC.

This clone was seen once. At one end, the junction sequence differs from germline, possibly due to a read error. This chain links TRBV7-2 with TRBJ2-1, with TRBD2 identical over 8 bases. The length of the CDR3 is 15 residues. CDR1 SGHTA and CDR2 FQGNSA come from the germline V gene. The CDR3 sequence: CASSIAGRSYNEQFF. In DNA form, the CDR3 reads TGTGCCAGCAGCATAGCGGGAAGGTCCTACAATGAGCAGTTCTTC. Complete variable domain (other parts from reference TRBV7-2 and TRBJ2-1): GAGVSQSPSNKVTEKGKDVELRCDPISGHTALYWYRQSLGQGLEFLIYFQGNSAPDKSGLPSDRFSAERTGGSVSTLTIQRTQQEDSAVYLCASSIAGRSYNEQFFGPGTRLTVL.

This chain links TRBV5-4 with TRBJ2-7; perhaps TRBD1 as D (6 bases). This CDR3 has 17 amino acids. Trimming took 4 bases from V and 3 from J, leaving 23 bases between them. Germline V CDR1 and CDR2: SGHNT, YYREEE (reference sequence). CDR3 sequence: CASSPTGNWGGGYEQYF. Written as DNA, the CDR3 is TGTGCCAGCAGCCCCACAGGGAATTGGGGCGGAGGCTACGAGCAGTACTTC.

This sequence joins TRBV28 and TRBJ2-5; perhaps TRBD1 as D (5 bases). The germline V gene encodes CDR1 MDHEN and CDR2 SYDVKM. Trimming removed 5 bases at V and 0 bases at J, with 13 bases between. This CDR3 comprises 15 residues. The CDR3 spells CASSLGVRYQETQYF. CDR3 sequence (DNA): TGTGCCAGCAGTCTAGGGGTCCGGTACCAAGAGACCCAGTACTTC.

This clone was recorded once. The J gene is TRBJ2-3, the V gene TRBV7-9; D unclear. This CDR3 has 12 amino acids. Germline-derived CDR1 and CDR2 are SEHNR and FQNEAQ (reference sequence). Trimming took 5 bases from V and 4 from J, leaving 7 bases between them. The CDR3 nucleotides read TGTGCCAGCAGCCCTACCCCAGATACGCAGTATTTT. Translating gives CASSPTPDTQYF.

Comments on this clone: Other DNA sequences in the sample encode the same CDR3. CDR3 amino acids: CSVGTGNTEAFF. CDR3 nucleotide sequence: TGCAGCGTTGGCACGGGGAACACTGAAGCTTTCTTT. The rearrangement links TRBV29-1 to TRBJ1-1; D unresolved. The CDR3 sequence is 12 residues long. Germline V gene data show CDR1 as SQVTM and CDR2 as ANQGSEA. Trimming cost V 4 bases and J 1 base, with 7 bases left between them.

This clone has only one observation. This chain links TRBV5-1 with TRBJ1-6; no reliable D call. The CDR3 totals 13 residues. Trimming cost V 0 bases and J 5 bases, with 3 bases left between them. From germline, CDR1 is SGHRS and CDR2 YFSETQ. The CDR3: CASSLGDNSPLHF. The CDR3 region has the DNA TGCGCCAGCAGCTTGGGGGATAATTCACCCCTCCACTTT.

This clone was seen only a few times. The chain carries TRBV12-5 and TRBJ2-7; D is perhaps TRBD1 (6 bases). The CDR3 spans 14 residues. The V gene lost 6 bases and the J gene lost 2 bases, with 14 bases spanning the gap. Looked up from germline, CDR1 is LGHNT and CDR2 is FRNRAP. CDR3 protein: CASGLGHGTYEQYF. CDR3 bases: TGTGCTAGTGGCCTGGGACACGGGACCTACGAGCAGTACTTC.

The V and J genes are TRBV7-2 and TRBJ2-7; unclear D gene. Trimming took 5 bases from V and 7 from J, leaving 9 bases between them. The length of the CDR3 is 11 residues. Looked up from germline, CDR1 is SGHTA and CDR2 is FQGNSA. Written as DNA, the CDR3 is TGTGCCAGCAGCCCTAGGATAGAGCAGTACTTC. The encoded protein is CASSPRIEQYF.